This T cell receptor (beta chain) is drawn from a study of response to subunit inactivated influenza vaccine listed by TCRdb under 2018. About the study as a whole: To follow how T cells responded to a trivalent subunit inactivated influenza vaccine, the researchers relied on deep quantitative profiling of the T cell receptor repertoire. Findings and caveats that apply to the study as a whole: According to the authors, only a limited number of new T cells may be recruited by each seasonal influenza vaccination.

Taken from the germline V gene, the CDR1 and CDR2 loops are SQVTM and ANQGSEA. V and J are trimmed by 1 base and 5 bases, and the gene matches miss 12 bases of the junction. Reading from cysteine to phenylalanine, the CDR3 counts 16 amino acids. The retained sequence is limited to the CDR3, 48 bases, with the frame set at the first base. This clonotype was seen a few times. Its antigen remains undetermined. No quality values exist for individual bases; no much larger clone is one base distant. The library was built by means of RT-PCR. The run used an Illumina HiSeq 2500. The raw public data were reprocessed by TCRdb itself: fastp quality trimming at Q25, MiXCR clonotype calling, in-frame beta chains only. Rows with a matching CDR3 protein are joined into one entry that keeps the most common DNA and genes. The sample table shows hundreds of thousands of distinct CDR3 sequences, and approximately 17% are seen once. The leading ten clones occupy about 11% of the sample.

The sample here was PBMCs from blood, taken approximately 5 days after vaccination. The chain couples TRBV29-1 to TRBJ2-5; 8 bases in the middle match TRBD1. The receptor was derived from a man in his fifties or sixties who received an inactivated influenza vaccine. Donor details come from another sample of the same person, matched by shared clones. The nucleotides are TGCAGCGTTGAAGCGAACAGGGGGAAGGACTGGGAGACCCAGTACTTC. This codes for CSVEANRGKDWETQYF.